Listed below are T cell receptor beta chains from one sample, sequenced in a study of shared clonotypes between healthy human individuals. Profiling relied on immunoSEQ multiplex PCR, and the TCRdb table lists in-frame clones only, not all of them. Counted here are 2,100,000 or so clones, around 95% occurring once; the ten biggest clones make up 0.13%. The material sequenced was naive CD4+ T cells sorted from blood. The receptors derive from a young man in good health. Both conserved end residues are trimmed from each CDR3. Each record gives: V gene, CDR3 protein.

>TRBV10-3
AISEGGKQTQETQY
>TRBV19
ASTIGQTLTSGELF
>TRBV6-1
ASRRQGGGVQY
>TRBV6-5
ASSYSGTGVEKLF
>TRBV25-1
ASSEAGDLEQY
>TRBV6-1
ASVRGSGLPSGYT
>TRBV9
ASSRDPGQAYGYT
>TRBV19
ASSSFGGDTDTQY
>TRBV10-3
AITGKDSLLYGYT
>TRBV9
ASSPHPGAETQY
>TRBV9
ASSVEAGERYEQY
>TRBV11-2
ASSLGSGGSYEQY
>TRBV5-1
ASSLVAFATNEKLF
>TRBV10-3
AIGSQGHTEAF
>TRBV27
ASSFPLRKH
>TRBV18
ASARAGSQETQY
>TRBV7-2
ASSLAGGTTANYGYT
>TRBV7-8
ASSLMMSGEQY
>TRBV9
ASSVGEGRFYGYT
>TRBV2
ASSEAYGSPLH
>TRBV7-2
ASSLGRAGAAYEQY
>TRBV6-5
ASSLGQVSYEQY
>TRBV7-2
ASSPTGGAGYGYT
>TRBV29-1
SVENGGGDTQY
>TRBV6-6
ASSRQRSYNSPLH
>TRBV6-1
ASRVGQGGTEAF
>TRBV30
AWSDATVLEAF
>TRBV2
ASTERTGGFYEQY
>TRBV6-6
ASSPTYNEQF
>TRBV7-2
ASSLAGTVAYNEQF
>TRBV13
ASSNFGTSGRDTGELF
>TRBV5-1
ASSPPSTGGLGQPQH
>TRBV28
ASSFRGVGQPQH
>TRBV6-1
ASSSQEGHEQY
>TRBV18
ASSPPTGDAYEQY
>TRBV4-3
ASSQETNQPQH
>TRBV21-1
ASSNPPGAVQSPLH
>TRBV2
ASSPSGLLNTEAF
>TRBV7-6
ASSLSGSPGDEQY
>TRBV6-5
ASSYSDRDYEQY
>TRBV6-4
ASSDSSGGADTQY
>TRBV5-1
ASRLGQFPTDTQY
>TRBV9
ASSVDSSHANTGELF
>TRBV30
AWDWDRVTGELF
>TRBV30
AWSVLSGATYEQY
>TRBV28
ASSLQVSPLH
>TRBV6-5
ASSHGSLLRDEQY
>TRBV5-1
ASSLGMGQGGQLF
>TRBV4-1
ASSQSGTGSDTQY
>TRBV10-3
AISESYGTNEKLF
>TRBV28
ASTMGQGVGETQY
>TRBV20-1
SARDQAEAF
>TRBV6-1
ASSAGASYEQY